The TCR beta chain described here comes from a study of T cell repertoires in cytomegalovirus infection. Study overall: The public TCR beta signatures pointed to both CMV infection and matching HLA type.

One entry per CDR3 protein results from TCRdb running MiXCR on the reads. The sample contains some 200,000 distinct CDR3 sequences, approximately 9.6% of which appear only once. Germline-derived CDR1 and CDR2 are MRHNA and SNTAGT. V trimming: 3 bases; J trimming: 5 bases; junction bases outside the gene matches: 5. This CDR3 is 15 amino acids long. This clonotype was counted between two and nine times. Its antigen is currently unknown. Whole-study findings and limits: Dominating the ex vivo response were HLA-C-restricted CMV-specific TCR beta clonotypes. Identification of carriers of CMV plus the relevant HLA was achieved through cumulative public TCR beta family frequency.

The sequence was collected from a human donor in good health (CMV status not recorded). Some clones in this sample may be carry-over from other donors' samples. This chain joins TRBV6-4 and TRBJ2-1; 9 positions agree with TRBD2. The sequenced sample was PBMCs. CDR3 nucleotides: TGTGCCAGCAGTGAACAAAGCGGGGGGCACAATGAGCAGTTCTTC. Amino acid sequence: CASSEQSGGHNEQFF.